What follows are 22 T cell receptor beta chains derived from one specimen sequenced in a study of blood T cell repertoires in COVID-19 (dated by TCRdb to 2020 to 2022). Receptor amplification or capture employed the immunoSEQ multiplex PCR assay. Imported from immuneACCESS, the table was reduced by TCRdb to in-frame sequences with V and J called. These copies leave out some clones; in studies compared against another copy, an unresolved V gene accounts for under half, and the cause of the remainder is not known. The sample data list about 110,000 clones, and around 90% of these were observed just once. In total, the top ten clones hold 2% to 3% of the sample. Input material: peripheral blood. The origin of the receptors is a human donor in a cohort sampled during active COVID-19.

V and J are TRBV19 and TRBJ1-2; D call uncertain. Deletions cut 3 bases from V and 3 bases from J, with 11 bases between. Germline V gene data show CDR1 as LNHDA and CDR2 as SQIVND (reference sequence). The CDR3 extends over 14 amino acids. The CDR3 nucleotides read TGTGCCAGTAGTATTCTCCCGGGGTACTATGGCTACACCTTC. Its protein product is CASSILPGYYGYTF.

This sequence joins TRBV7-9 and TRBJ1-2, with a possible D match to TRBD1 (5 bases). Trimming removed 5 bases at V and 8 bases at J, with 9 bases between. There are 11 residues in the CDR3. Germline CDR1 reads SEHNR; CDR2 reads FQNEAQ (reference sequence). The CDR3 protein is CASSPGFGYTF. The CDR3 region has the DNA TGTGCCAGCAGCCCAGGGTTCGGCTACACCTTC.

The rearrangement links TRBV29-1 to TRBJ1-2; perhaps TRBD1 as D (6 bases). The length of the CDR3 is 14 residues. V shed 1 base and J shed 4 bases, with 13 bases lying between them. The V gene's germline CDR1 is SQVTM and CDR2 ANQGSEA. CDR3 sequence: CSVEVAGDLYGYTF. The CDR3, as DNA: TGCAGCGTTGAAGTGGCAGGGGACCTCTATGGCTACACCTTC. The variable domain in full, with the rest retrieved from reference TRBV29-1 and TRBJ1-2, is SAVISQKPSRDICQRGTSLTIQCQVDSQVTMMFWYRQQPGQSLTLIATANQGSEATYESGFVIDKFPISRPNLTFSTLTVSNMSPEDSSIYLCSVEVAGDLYGYTFGSGTRLTVV.

This clone appeared once. The chain combines TRBV3-1 (or the pseudogene TRBV3-2) with TRBJ1-2; a weak D match, TRBD1 (5 bases). The ends were cut back, 0 bases at V and 7 bases at J, with 15 bases in the middle. Germline V gives CDR1 LGHDT, CDR2 YNNKEL (reference sequence). This CDR3 spans 15 amino acids. CDR3 residues: CASSQEVGGAAGYTF. For the CDR3, the DNA is TGTGCCAGCAGCCAAGAGGTGGGGGGAGCAGCTGGCTACACCTTC.

The rearrangement joins TRBV6-5 to TRBJ1-1; TRBD1 matches at 7 bases. J was trimmed by 5 bases and V by 10 bases; bases with no gene match: 13. The CDR3 has 14 residues. Germline V lookup: CDR1 MNHEY, CDR2 SVGAGI. For the CDR3, the DNA is TGTGCCACGCCACCCCCGACAGGGAGTACTGAAGCTTTCTTT. It codes for CATPPPTGSTEAFF.

This chain uses TRBV4-1 with TRBJ2-3; D not resolved. From germline, CDR1 is MGHRA and CDR2 YSYEKL. The CDR3 length is 18 residues. Trimming stripped 0 bases from V and 4 bases from J, with 20 bases between. This CDR3 is CASSQDPVIVLTPDTQYF. CDR3 sequence (DNA): TGCGCCAGCAGCCAAGATCCGGTGATAGTATTGACTCCAGATACGCAGTATTTT.

V and J are TRBV10-3 and TRBJ2-1; 10 bases map to TRBD1. Per the germline V gene, CDR1 is ENHRY and CDR2 is SYGVKD. J lost 8 bases, V lost 5 bases, and 6 bases had no gene match. The CDR3 spans 14 residues. Here the CDR3 reads CAISIRQGADEQFF. Here the CDR3 DNA reads TGTGCCATCAGTATAAGACAGGGGGCGGATGAGCAGTTCTTC.

The CDR3 here is CASSGGTLYGYTF. CDR3 DNA sequence: TGTGCCAGCAGTGGGGGGACACTCTATGGCTACACCTTC. The V call is TRBV2, the J call TRBJ1-2; tentative D call: TRBD1 (6 bases). Germline lookup yields CDR1 SNHLY and CDR2 FYNNEI. Trimming left V 4 bases short and J 4 bases short, with 10 bases between. The CDR3 totals 13 residues.

Notes on this clone: A read error may account for a junction end that differs from germline. The gene calls are TRBV5-5 and TRBJ2-1; 14 bases match TRBD2. This CDR3 has 15 amino acids. The germline CDR1 and CDR2 sequences are SGHKS and YYEKEE (reference sequence). The CDR3 nucleotides read TGTGTCAGCAGCACCGGACTAGCGGGGGGCGATGAGCAGTTCTTC. Translation: CVSSTGLAGGDEQFF.

This clone has just one count. This chain uses TRBV7-9 with TRBJ2-7, with D possibly TRBD1 on 6 matching bases. This CDR3 region has 14 residues. Germline CDR1 reads SEHNR; CDR2 reads FQNEAQ (reference sequence). The V end was cut by 5 bases, the J end by 2 bases, with 13 bases between. The CDR3 loop is CASSNRDGPYEQYF. The CDR3 DNA reads TGTGCCAGCAGCAACAGGGACGGGCCCTACGAGCAGTACTTC.

This clone has more than one count but fewer than ten. The V call is TRBV27, the J call TRBJ1-6; tentative D call: TRBD1 (6 bases). The CDR3 sequence is 16 residues long. Looked up from germline, CDR1 is MNHEY and CDR2 is SMNVEV (reference sequence). V lost 0 bases and J 10 bases, leaving 16 bases between the germline ends. The CDR3: CASSLSSARGRSPLHF. The CDR3 nucleotides read TGTGCCAGCAGTTTATCGTCAGCGAGGGGGAGATCACCCCTCCACTTT.

This clone was detected once. This chain links TRBV27 with TRBJ2-7, with a tentative D call TRBD2 (6 bases). Looked up from germline, CDR1 is MNHEY and CDR2 is SMNVEV (reference sequence). Deletions cut 3 bases from V and 3 bases from J, with 18 bases between. CDR3 size: 16 residues. CDR3 nucleotides: TGTGCCAGCAGTTTCGGCCGGGGGAGTCGATACTACGAGCAGTACTTC. Translation gives CASSFGRGSRYYEQYF.

The chain uses TRBV28 and TRBJ1-2; 8 bases line up with TRBD1. The germline V gene encodes CDR1 MDHEN and CDR2 SYDVKM. The trim removed 3 bases at V and 4 bases at J, leaving 4 bases unmatched. This CDR3 is 14 amino acids long. The CDR3 DNA is TGTGCCAGCAGTTTGGACAGGGTGGTCTATGGCTACACCTTC. It is translated as CASSLDRVVYGYTF.

This clone was seen once. The chain uses TRBV5-4 and TRBJ2-5; the D gene is possibly TRBD1 (6 bases). Germline V gene data show CDR1 as SGHNT and CDR2 as YYREEE (reference sequence). V was cut by 0 bases and J by 8 bases, with 14 bases left in between. The CDR3 runs 14 residues. The CDR3 protein is CASSLVLGAGTQYF. DNA of the CDR3: TGTGCCAGCAGCTTGGTGCTGGGGGCCGGCACCCAGTACTTC.

The CDR3 reads CASSQDTGGGISPLHF. DNA for the CDR3: TGCGCCAGCAGCCAAGATACCGGGGGGGGAATTTCACCCCTCCACTTT. The chain links TRBV4-1 to TRBJ1-6, with D maybe TRBD1 (5 bases). The CDR3 length is 16 residues. The germline V gene encodes CDR1 MGHRA and CDR2 YSYEKL. The V gene lost 0 bases and the J gene lost 9 bases, with 15 bases spanning the gap.

The rearrangement links TRBV18 to TRBJ2-3; D may be TRBD2 (6 bases). This CDR3 spans 14 amino acids. V lost 2 bases, J lost 0 bases, and 6 bases lay in between. CDR1 KGHSH and CDR2 LQKENI come from the germline V gene. The chain's CDR3 is CASSPGGSTDTQYF. For the CDR3, the DNA is TGTGCCAGCTCACCAGGGGGGAGCACAGATACGCAGTATTTT. The full variable domain, rest sourced from reference TRBV18 and TRBJ2-3, is NAGVMQNPRHLVRRRGQEARLRCSPMKGHSHVYWYRQLPEEGLKFMVYLQKENIIDESGMPKERFSAEFPKEGPSILRIQQVVRGDSAAYFCASSPGGSTDTQYFGPGTRLTVL.

The chain carries TRBV2 and TRBJ2-7; 8 positions match TRBD2. Germline-derived CDR1 and CDR2 are SNHLY and FYNNEI. The CDR3 extends over 14 amino acids. The V and J ends lost 7 bases and 0 bases, in that order; junction bases with no gene match: 5. The CDR3 loop reads CASKDSGDSYEQYF. The CDR3 coding sequence is TGTGCCAGCAAGGATAGCGGGGACTCCTACGAGCAGTACTTC.

The genes are TRBV7-9 and TRBJ2-1; 13 bases fit TRBD2. The CDR3 extends over 16 amino acids. The trim removed 5 bases at V and 7 bases at J, leaving 8 bases unmatched. Germline values: CDR1 SEHNR, CDR2 FQNEAQ (reference sequence). This chain's CDR3 is CASSNRTSGSRNEQFF. The DNA of the CDR3 is TGTGCCAGCAGCAATAGGACTAGCGGGAGTCGGAATGAGCAGTTCTTC. The full variable domain, in which reference TRBV7-9 and TRBJ2-1 provide the parts outside the CDR3, is DTGVSQNPRHKITKRGQNVTFRCDPISEHNRLYWYRQTLGQGPEFLTYFQNEAQLEKSRLLSDRFSAERPKGSFSTLEIQRTEQGDSAMYLCASSNRTSGSRNEQFFGPGTRLTVL.

CDR3 loop: CASSLAQNEAFF. CDR3 sequence (DNA): TGTGCCAGCAGCTTAGCACAGAATGAAGCTTTCTTT. This sequence joins TRBV7-9 and TRBJ1-1; D is unresolved. This CDR3 contains 12 residues. Trimming took off 0 bases at V and 7 bases at J, with 6 bases between the two ends. Germline assignment: CDR1 SEHNR and CDR2 FQNEAQ (reference sequence). Using reference TRBV7-9 and TRBJ1-1 for the parts outside the CDR3, the full variable domain is DTGVSQNPRHKITKRGQNVTFRCDPISEHNRLYWYRQTLGQGPEFLTYFQNEAQLEKSRLLSDRFSAERPKGSFSTLEIQRTEQGDSAMYLCASSLAQNEAFFGQGTRLTVV.

The chain carries TRBV19 and TRBJ2-3; 9 bases fit TRBD2. Germline V gene data show CDR1 as LNHDA and CDR2 as SQIVND (reference sequence). The V and J ends lost 3 bases and 5 bases, in that order; junction bases with no gene match: 9. This CDR3 contains 16 residues. CDR3 in DNA: TGTGCCAGTAGTATGGGTAGCGGGAGCCTTCAAGATACGCAGTATTTT. It yields the protein CASSMGSGSLQDTQYF.

V is TRBV18 and J is TRBJ1-1; tentative D call: TRBD1 (6 bases). This CDR3 contains 16 residues. Between the trimmed V and J ends, which lost 3 bases and 3 bases, there was a span of 17 bases. From germline, CDR1 is KGHSH and CDR2 LQKENI. CDR3 nucleotides: TGTGCCAGCTCACCCTCCGGGGGGGGGCTGCACACTGAAGCTTTCTTT. Amino acids: CASSPSGGGLHTEAFF.

The V call is TRBV5-1, the J call TRBJ1-1; the match to TRBD1 covers 8 bases. V gave up 4 bases and J gave up 3 bases; unmatched junction bases: 8. The V gene's germline CDR1 is SGHRS and CDR2 YFSETQ. The CDR3 consists of 15 residues. CDR3 DNA sequence: TGCGCCAGCAGCATCAGGCAGGGGGCGGACACTGAAGCTTTCTTT. Amino acids: CASSIRQGADTEAFF.